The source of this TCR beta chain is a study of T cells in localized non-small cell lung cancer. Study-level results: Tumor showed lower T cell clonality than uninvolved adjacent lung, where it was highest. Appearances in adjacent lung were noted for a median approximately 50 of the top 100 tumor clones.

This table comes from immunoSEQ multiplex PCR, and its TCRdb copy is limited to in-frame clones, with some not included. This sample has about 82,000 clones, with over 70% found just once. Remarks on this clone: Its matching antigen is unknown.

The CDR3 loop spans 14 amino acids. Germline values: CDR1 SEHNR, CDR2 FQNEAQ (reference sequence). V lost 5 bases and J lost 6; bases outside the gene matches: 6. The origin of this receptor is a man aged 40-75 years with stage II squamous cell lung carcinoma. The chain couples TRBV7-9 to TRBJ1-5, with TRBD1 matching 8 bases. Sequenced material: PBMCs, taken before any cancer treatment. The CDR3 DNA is TGTGCCAGCAGCCCTACAGGGGGTGCTCAGCCCCAGCATTTT. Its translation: CASSPTGGAQPQHF.